Listed below are T cell receptor beta chains from one sample, sequenced in a study of blood T cell repertoires in COVID-19. Profiling relied on immunoSEQ multiplex PCR, and the TCRdb table lists in-frame clones only, not all of them. The sample lists some 150,000 clones; about nine tenths were seen once. Sequences were obtained from PBMCs or T cells enriched from blood (not recorded which). The receptors shown here come from a young woman who had recovered from COVID-19. Each CDR3 is given with its conserved first and last residue. D genes are given only for firm matches. Size values are once, few and many counts, or a class for expanded clones, and some rows have none.

j_call clone_size d_call v_call cdr3_nt cdr3_aa
TRBJ2-5 . . TRBV5-1 TGCGCCAGCAGCTTGAGCGGTCCTCACGAAGAGACCCAGTACTTC CASSLSGPHEETQYF
TRBJ2-3 . . TRBV4-1 TGCGCCAGCAGGGCAAGCTGGACAGATTTACTCACAGATACGCAGTATTTT CASRASWTDLLTDTQYF
TRBJ2-1 . . TRBV4-1 TGCGCCAGCAGCTACGAAACAGGGAGCTCCTACAATGAGCAGTTCTTC CASSYETGSSYNEQFF
TRBJ2-1 . . TRBV7-9 TGTGCCAGCAGCTTAGTTAGCGGACCCTACAATGAGCAGTTCTTC CASSLVSGPYNEQFF
TRBJ1-6 few . TRBV2 TGTGCCAGCAGTGAACACAGGGACAATTCACCCCTCCACTTT CASSEHRDNSPLHF
TRBJ1-4 . . TRBV27 TGTGCCAGCAGGGCATTACAGGCAACTAATGAAAAACTGTTTTTT CASRALQATNEKLFF
TRBJ2-7 . TRBD1 TRBV27 TGTGCCAGCAGGGGACAGGGTAGGGAGCAGTACTTC CASRGQGREQYF
TRBJ2-1 . TRBD1 TRBV29-1 TGCAGCGTTGTAGGTGAGGACAGGCGGTATGAGCAGTTCTTC CSVVGEDRRYEQFF
TRBJ2-1 . . TRBV3-1/TRBV3-2 TGTGCCAGCAGCCAGGAAACCAGGGTCTCCTACAATGAGCAGTTCTTC CASSQETRVSYNEQFF
TRBJ2-5 . . TRBV3-1/TRBV3-2 TGTGCCAGCAGCTTCGGTTTACAGGGATTCGGGCGAGAGACCCAGTACTTC CASSFGLQGFGRETQYF
TRBJ2-7 . . TRBV12-3/TRBV12-4 TGTGCCAGCAGTTTGAGGTCCTACGAGCAGTACTTC CASSLRSYEQYF
TRBJ1-2 . TRBD1 TRBV3-1/TRBV3-2 TGTGCCAGCAGCCCCGGGACAGGGACGAACTATGGCTACACCTTC CASSPGTGTNYGYTF
TRBJ2-1 . TRBD1 TRBV27 TGTGCCAGCAGCCGATCCCGGACAGGACGCCTCTACAATGAGCAGTTCTTC CASSRSRTGRLYNEQFF
TRBJ2-7 once . TRBV7-2 TGTGCCAGCACGGGCGGGCTGGACGAGCAGTACTTC CASTGGLDEQYF
TRBJ2-3 once TRBD2 TRBV7-9 TGTGCCAGCACCAAACGTAGCGGGAGGGCGACAGATACGCAGTATTTT CASTKRSGRATDTQYF
TRBJ1-5 . . TRBV7-8 TGTGCCAGCAGCTCCCGGGACACGGATCAGCCCCAGCATTTT CASSSRDTDQPQHF
TRBJ2-7 . TRBD2 TRBV4-1 TGCGCCAGCAGCCGTGGAACGGGAGGGCCCTACGAGCAGTACTTC CASSRGTGGPYEQYF
TRBJ2-1 . TRBD2 TRBV5-1 TGCGCCAGCAGCTTCGGACTAGCGGATGAGCAGTTCTTC CASSFGLADEQFF
TRBJ2-7 . TRBD2 TRBV4-1 TGCGCCAGCACCGGGACTAGCGGAGGGAGCTACGAGCAGTACTTC CASTGTSGGSYEQYF
TRBJ2-7 . . TRBV2 TGTGCCAGCGGGACAACAGGGCTTGAGCAGTACTTC CASGTTGLEQYF
TRBJ2-7 . . TRBV5-4 TGTGCCAGCAGCTCCCCCGGGGGCTACGAGCAGTACTTC CASSSPGGYEQYF
TRBJ2-1 once TRBD2 TRBV5-5 TGTGCCAGCAGCTTGGGCTCTAGCGGGATTGGTAATGAGCAGTTCTTC CASSLGSSGIGNEQFF
TRBJ2-5 . TRBD1 TRBV5-1 TGCGCCAGCAGCCGAAACAGGGGGCCGGGAGAGACCCAGTACTTC CASSRNRGPGETQYF
TRBJ1-5 . TRBD1 TRBV19 TGTGCCAATGTCCGGGACAGGGAACCCCAGCATTTT CANVRDREPQHF
TRBJ1-3 . . TRBV12-5 TGTGCTAGTGCCCAGGGAGGGGTTGACTCTGGAAACACCATATATTTT CASAQGGVDSGNTIYF
TRBJ2-5 . TRBD1 TRBV6-5 TGTGCCAGCAACAACAGGGGCGGTTCGGAGACCCAGTACTTC CASNNRGGSETQYF
TRBJ1-1 once . TRBV30 TGTGCCTGGAGTGTAACAGTTATGAACACTGAAGCTTTCTTT CAWSVTVMNTEAFF
TRBJ2-7 . TRBD2 TRBV6-1 TGTGCCAGCAGTGAGCAACTAGCGGGCGCCTACGAGCAGTACTTC CASSEQLAGAYEQYF
TRBJ2-1 few . TRBV28 TGTGCCAGCAGTTTAACGGGAGAGGGCTACAATGAGCAGTTCTTC CASSLTGEGYNEQFF
TRBJ1-2 . TRBD1 TRBV18 TGTGCCAGCTCACCGCTAGACAGGGGGTCTGGCTACACCTTC CASSPLDRGSGYTF
TRBJ2-7 once . TRBV10-3 TGTGCCATCAGTGATGGATTAAGTGAGCGACAGAAGGCCTACGAGCAGTACTTC CAISDGLSERQKAYEQYF
TRBJ1-2 few . TRBV5-4 TGTGCCAGCACCCTAGTTGGTACCTATGGCTACACCTTC CASTLVGTYGYTF
TRBJ2-7 few . TRBV5-1 TGCGCCAGCAGTCCCGACAGTCCCGTTGGGGAGCAGTACTTC CASSPDSPVGEQYF
TRBJ2-7 . . TRBV18 TGTGCCAGCTCTTCCCACGGGAGTGGGACGCCCTACGAGCAGTACTTC CASSSHGSGTPYEQYF
TRBJ2-2 . . TRBV28 TGTGCCAGCAGTTTAGTAGCCCCCGGGGAGCTGTTTTTT CASSLVAPGELFF
TRBJ2-1 . . TRBV10-3 TGTGCCATCAGTGATCTAGCCCTCTCCTACAATGAGCAGTTCTTC CAISDLALSYNEQFF
TRBJ2-1 . . TRBV5-1 TGCGCCAGCAGCTTGCCGAGCGGCTCCTACAATGAGCAGTTCTTC CASSLPSGSYNEQFF
TRBJ2-1 once TRBD2 TRBV2 TGTGCCAGCAGTGAGAGTTTGCGGGGGAGGGGTTACAATGAGCAGTTCTTC CASSESLRGRGYNEQFF
TRBJ2-7 . . TRBV18 TGTGCCAGCTCACCGGGACAACTAACAAACTACGAGCAGTACTTC CASSPGQLTNYEQYF
TRBJ2-2 . TRBD2 TRBV7-2 TGTGCCAGCAGCGCACTAGCGGGAGGGCCCGGGGAGCTGTTTTTT CASSALAGGPGELFF
TRBJ2-7 . TRBD2 TRBV27 TGTGCCAGCAGTTCGCAACTAGCGGCAGGCTACGAGCAGTACTTC CASSSQLAAGYEQYF
TRBJ2-3 . . TRBV27 TGTGCCAGCAGCCTACAGGGCGGAAGGGGCGCAGATACGCAGTATTTT CASSLQGGRGADTQYF
TRBJ1-2 . TRBD1 TRBV6-5 TGTGCCGGCCGACAGGGGGCAGTAGGTCGCTACACCTTC CAGRQGAVGRYTF
TRBJ1-4 . . TRBV30 TGTGCCTGGAGTGAGGGGGAAAAACTGTTTTTT CAWSEGEKLFF
TRBJ2-7 . TRBD1 TRBV4-1 TGCGCCAGCAGCCAAGAGGCGGGACAGGGAACTATGAGATACGAGCAGTACTTC CASSQEAGQGTMRYEQYF
TRBJ2-5 . TRBD2 TRBV18 TGTGCCAGCTCACCTAGCGGGAGGGCGGAGACCCAGTACTTC CASSPSGRAETQYF
TRBJ2-5 . TRBD2 TRBV28 TGTGCCAGCAGTTTGGCCGGGGGGGCGGAGACCCAGTACTTC CASSLAGGAETQYF
TRBJ2-7 . . TRBV18 TGTGCCAGCTCACCGGGGAGTGGAGACGAGCAGTACTTC CASSPGSGDEQYF
TRBJ1-5 . . TRBV28 TGTGCCAGCAGTTTACGGGGGGCTCTCAATCAGCCCCAGCATTTT CASSLRGALNQPQHF
TRBJ1-6 . TRBD1 TRBV3-1/TRBV3-2 TGTGCCAGCAGCCTCCACAGGGGGACTAATTCACCCCTCCACTTT CASSLHRGTNSPLHF
TRBJ1-5 . . TRBV6-5 TGTGCCAGCTGCGGCGGGGGGCAGGGCGAGCCCCAGCATTTT CASCGGGQGEPQHF
TRBJ2-1 . . TRBV24-1 TGTGCCACCAGTGATCCCATAGCGTCCTACAATGAGCAGTTCTTC CATSDPIASYNEQFF
TRBJ1-1 . TRBD1 TRBV10-3 TGTGCCATCAGCGTGGGACAGGGGAGGACTGAAGCTTTCTTT CAISVGQGRTEAFF
TRBJ1-4 . . TRBV4-2 TGTGCCAGCAGCCCAGGGGACCGTGAAAAACTGTTTTTT CASSPGDREKLFF